The present entry profiles one T cell receptor (beta chain) with its context. The CDR3 length is 15 residues. V lost 2 bases, J lost 2 bases, and 11 bases lay in between. Germline V gene data show CDR1 as SGHTA and CDR2 as FQGNSA. Unique molecular identifiers were incorporated when the TCRbeta library was constructed. TCRdb processed the PCR reads anew with MiXCR; each CDR3 protein has one entry. The repertoire includes 490,000 or so distinct CDR3 sequences, under 15% of them detected once, and 4.5% to 6% sits in the top ten. The data were obtained in a study of T-cell reconstitution after alpha-beta-depleted transplantation in children.

The chain recombines TRBV7-2 with TRBJ2-3; D unresolved. Sequencing used PBMCs from the stem cell graft donor, obtained from the stem cell graft. The sequence was obtained from a human donor who donated a stem cell graft to a child with combined immunodeficiency. The CDR3 DNA reads as TGTGCCAGCAGCTTACGGATAGCCCACACAGATACGCAGTATTTT. This encodes CASSLRIAHTDTQYF.